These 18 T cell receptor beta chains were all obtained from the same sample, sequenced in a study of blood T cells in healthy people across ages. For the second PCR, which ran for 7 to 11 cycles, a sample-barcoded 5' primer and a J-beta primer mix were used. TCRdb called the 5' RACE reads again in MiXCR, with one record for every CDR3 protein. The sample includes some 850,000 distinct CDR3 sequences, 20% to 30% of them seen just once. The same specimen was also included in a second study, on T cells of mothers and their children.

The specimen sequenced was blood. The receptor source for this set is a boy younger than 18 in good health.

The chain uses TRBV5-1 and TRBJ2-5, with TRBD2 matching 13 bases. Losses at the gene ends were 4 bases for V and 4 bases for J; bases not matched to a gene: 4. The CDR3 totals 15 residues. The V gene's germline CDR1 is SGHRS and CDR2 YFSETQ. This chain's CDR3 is CASSTRLAGGETQYF. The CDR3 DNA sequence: TGCGCCAGCAGCACCCGACTAGCGGGGGGAGAGACCCAGTACTTC.

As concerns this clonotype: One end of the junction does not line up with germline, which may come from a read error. CDR3 in amino acids: CASGIQGTGSGTGEPFF. CDR3 DNA sequence: TGTGCCAGCGGCATCCAGGGGACAGGGAGTGGGACCGGGGAGCCGTTTTTT. The chain recombines TRBV9 with TRBJ2-2, with 9 bases aligning to TRBD1. CDR3 length: 17 amino acids. Looked up from germline, CDR1 is SGDLS and CDR2 is YYNGEE.

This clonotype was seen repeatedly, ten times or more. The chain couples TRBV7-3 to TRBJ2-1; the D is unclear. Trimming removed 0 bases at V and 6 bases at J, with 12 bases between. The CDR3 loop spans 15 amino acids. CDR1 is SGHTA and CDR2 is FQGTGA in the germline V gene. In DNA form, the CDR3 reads TGTGCCAGCAGCTTAACGTCCCAGGAGTTCAATGAGCAGTTCTTC. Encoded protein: CASSLTSQEFNEQFF.

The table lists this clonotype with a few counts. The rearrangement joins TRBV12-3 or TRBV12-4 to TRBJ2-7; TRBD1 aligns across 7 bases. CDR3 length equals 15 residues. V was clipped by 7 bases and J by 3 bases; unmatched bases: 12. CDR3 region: CASITPEHRGYEQYF. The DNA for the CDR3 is TGTGCCAGCATCACCCCCGAGCACAGGGGCTACGAGCAGTACTTC.

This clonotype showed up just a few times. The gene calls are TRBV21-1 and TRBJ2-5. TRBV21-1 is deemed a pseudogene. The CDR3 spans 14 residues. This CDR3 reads CASSKDGGPKTQYF. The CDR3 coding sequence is TGTGCCAGCAGCAAAGACGGGGGTCCAAAGACCCAGTACTTC.

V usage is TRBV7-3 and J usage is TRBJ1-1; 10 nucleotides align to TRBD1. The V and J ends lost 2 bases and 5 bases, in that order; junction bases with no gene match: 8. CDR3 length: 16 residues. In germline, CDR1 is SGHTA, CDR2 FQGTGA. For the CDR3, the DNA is TGTGCCAGCAGCTTACGGAGGGACAGGGGAGGGACTGAAGCTTTCTTT. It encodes CASSLRRDRGGTEAFF.

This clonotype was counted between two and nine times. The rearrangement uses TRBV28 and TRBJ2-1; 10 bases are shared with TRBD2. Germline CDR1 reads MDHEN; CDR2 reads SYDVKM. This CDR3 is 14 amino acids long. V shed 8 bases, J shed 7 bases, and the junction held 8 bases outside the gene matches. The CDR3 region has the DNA TGTGCCAGCCTCAGCGGGGGGGCTGAGAATGAGCAGTTCTTC. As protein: CASLSGGAENEQFF. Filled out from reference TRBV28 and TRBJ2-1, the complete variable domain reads DVKVTQSSRYLVKRTGEKVFLECVQDMDHENMFWYRQDPGLGLRLIYFSYDVKMKEKGDIPEGYSVSREKKERFSLILESASTNQTSMYLCASLSGGAENEQFFGPGTRLTVL.

In nucleotides, the CDR3 is TGTGCCACCAGCTTGCCCGGGAGCGGGGGGGCCTCAGAGACCCAGTACTTC. Protein: CATSLPGSGGASETQYF. The chain joins TRBV15 to TRBJ2-5; TRBD2 matches 10 bases. Per the germline V gene, CDR1 is LNHNV and CDR2 is YYDKDF (reference sequence). V was pared by 5 bases and J by 4 bases, with 13 bases of the junction left unmatched. CDR3 size: 17 residues. Together with reference TRBV15 and TRBJ2-5, the CDR3 gives the full variable domain: DAMVIQNPRYQVTQFGKPVTLSCSQTLNHNVMYWYQQKSSQAPKLLFHYYDKDFNNEADTPDNFQSRRPNTSFCFLDIRSPGLGDTAMYLCATSLPGSGGASETQYFGPGTRLLVL.

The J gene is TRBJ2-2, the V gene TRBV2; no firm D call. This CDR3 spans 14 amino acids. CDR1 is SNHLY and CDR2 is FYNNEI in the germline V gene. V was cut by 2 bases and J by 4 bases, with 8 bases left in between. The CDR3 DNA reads TGTGCCAGCAGTGAATTTTCGTCCACCGGGGAGCTGTTTTTT. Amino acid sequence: CASSEFSSTGELFF. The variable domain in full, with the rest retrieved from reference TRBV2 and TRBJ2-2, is EPEVTQTPSHQVTQMGQEVILRCVPISNHLYFYWYRQILGQKVEFLVSFYNNEISEKSEIFDDQFSVERPDGSNFTLKIRSTKLEDSAMYFCASSEFSSTGELFFGEGSRLTVL.

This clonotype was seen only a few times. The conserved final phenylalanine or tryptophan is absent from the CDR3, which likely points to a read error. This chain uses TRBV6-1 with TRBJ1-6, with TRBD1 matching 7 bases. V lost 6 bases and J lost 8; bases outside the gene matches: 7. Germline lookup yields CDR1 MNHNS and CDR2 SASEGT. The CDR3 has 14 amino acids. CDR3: CASRPPGQYSPLHL. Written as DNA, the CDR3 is TGTGCCAGCAGGCCTCCGGGACAGTATTCACCCCTCCACCTT.

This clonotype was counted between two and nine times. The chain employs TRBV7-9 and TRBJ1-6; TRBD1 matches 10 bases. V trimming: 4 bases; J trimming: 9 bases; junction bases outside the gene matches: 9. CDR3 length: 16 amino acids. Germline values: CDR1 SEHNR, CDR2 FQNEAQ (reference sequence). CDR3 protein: CASSSGAGTGASPLHF. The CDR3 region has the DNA TGTGCCAGCAGCTCGGGTGCCGGGACAGGGGCTTCACCCCTCCACTTT.

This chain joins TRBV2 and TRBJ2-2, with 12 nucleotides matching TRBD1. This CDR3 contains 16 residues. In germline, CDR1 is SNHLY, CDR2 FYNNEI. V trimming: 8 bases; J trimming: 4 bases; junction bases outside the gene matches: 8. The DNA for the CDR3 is TGTGCCAGCGGTCCCCCGGGACAGGGGGCCACCGGGGAGCTGTTTTTT. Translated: CASGPPGQGATGELFF.

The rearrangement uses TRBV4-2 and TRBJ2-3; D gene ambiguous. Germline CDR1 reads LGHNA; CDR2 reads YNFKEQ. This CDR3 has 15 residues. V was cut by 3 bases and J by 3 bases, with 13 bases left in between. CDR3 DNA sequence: TGTGCCAGCAGCCAGGCTACCGGTAGAACAGATACGCAGTATTTT. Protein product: CASSQATGRTDTQYF.

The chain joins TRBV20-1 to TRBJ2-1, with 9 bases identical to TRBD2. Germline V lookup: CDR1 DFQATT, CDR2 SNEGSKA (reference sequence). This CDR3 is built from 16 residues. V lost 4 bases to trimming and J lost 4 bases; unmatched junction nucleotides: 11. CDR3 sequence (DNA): TGCAGTGCTAATAAGCGGGGGGCCCTCGGTTACAATGAGCAGTTCTTC. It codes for CSANKRGALGYNEQFF.

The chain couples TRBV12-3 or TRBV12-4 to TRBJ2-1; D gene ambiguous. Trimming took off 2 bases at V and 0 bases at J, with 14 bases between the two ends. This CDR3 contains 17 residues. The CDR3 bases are TGTGCCAGCAGTTTACCTCCCGGGCTGAGCTCCTACAATGAGCAGTTCTTC. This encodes CASSLPPGLSSYNEQFF.

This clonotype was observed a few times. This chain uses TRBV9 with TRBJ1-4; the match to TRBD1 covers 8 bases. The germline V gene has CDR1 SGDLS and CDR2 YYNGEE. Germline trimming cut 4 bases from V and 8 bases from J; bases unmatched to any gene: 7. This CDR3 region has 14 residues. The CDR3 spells CASSYDRGGEKLFF. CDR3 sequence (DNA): TGTGCCAGCAGCTATGACAGGGGTGGGGAAAAACTGTTTTTT.

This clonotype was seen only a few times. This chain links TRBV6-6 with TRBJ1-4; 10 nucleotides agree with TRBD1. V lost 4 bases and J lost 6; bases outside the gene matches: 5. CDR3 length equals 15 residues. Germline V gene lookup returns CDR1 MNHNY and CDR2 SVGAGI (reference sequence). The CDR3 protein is CASSLPGQGHEKLFF. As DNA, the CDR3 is TGTGCCAGCAGTTTACCGGGACAGGGGCATGAAAAACTGTTTTTT.

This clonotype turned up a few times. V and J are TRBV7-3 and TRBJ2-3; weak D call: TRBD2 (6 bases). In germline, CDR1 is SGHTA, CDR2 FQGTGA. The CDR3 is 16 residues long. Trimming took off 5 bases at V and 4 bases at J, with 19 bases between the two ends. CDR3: CASSPLAGSSSDTQYF. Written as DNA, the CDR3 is TGTGCCAGCAGCCCCCTCGCGGGGAGCTCTTCAGATACGCAGTATTTT. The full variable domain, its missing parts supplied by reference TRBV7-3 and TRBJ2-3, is GAGVSQTPSNKVTEKGKYVELRCDPISGHTALYWYRQSLGQGPEFLIYFQGTGAADDSGLPNDRFFAVRPEGSVSTLKIQRTERGDSAVYLCASSPLAGSSSDTQYFGPGTRLTVL.